This T cell receptor (beta chain) was obtained from a study of blood T cell repertoires in COVID-19. The overall study: The cDNA or gDNA used as material had been derived from T cells, B-cell-depleted T cells, or PBMCs.

Assay used: immunoSEQ multiplex PCR; TCRdb lists only in-frame clones, some missing. Among 150,000 to 200,000 clones listed, roughly 70% were seen once. The V end was cut by 4 bases, the J end by 4 bases, with 13 bases between. The length of the CDR3 is 14 residues. Germline V gene sequence: CDR1 SQVTM, CDR2 ANQGSEA. The specimen sequenced was peripheral blood. This TCR was sampled from an elderly woman with acute or convalescent COVID-19. J is TRBJ1-4 and V is TRBV29-1; possibly TRBD1 for D (6 bases). CDR3 loop: CSVGRGTDNEKLFF. The CDR3 DNA sequence: TGCAGCGTTGGAAGGGGGACCGATAATGAAAAACTGTTTTTT.